These 24 T cell receptor beta chains were all obtained from the same sample, sequenced in a study of T-cell reconstitution after alpha-beta-depleted transplantation in children. Unique molecular identifiers were used in preparing the TCRbeta library. MiXCR, run by TCRdb on the PCR reads, gives a single entry per CDR3 protein. The sample consists of fewer than 550,000 distinct CDR3 sequences, over 9.5% of them appearing once. The sequencing used PBMCs, collected before TCRalphabeta/CD19-depleted stem cell transplant. The receptor set was obtained from a child aged 2-15 years with inherited bone marrow failure, due to receive a stem cell transplant.

This chain links TRBV5-6 with TRBJ2-1, with a weak D call TRBD2 (5 bases). This CDR3 comprises 13 residues. The V end lost 1 base, the J end lost 9 bases, and 11 bases lay between the germline ends. Germline V gives CDR1 SGHDT, CDR2 YYEEEE. The CDR3 DNA is TGTGCCAGCAGCTTGCGGGAAGTCGGTGAGCAGTTCTTC. It is translated as CASSLREVGEQFF.

This clonotype was counted at least ten times. The rearrangement links TRBV29-1 to TRBJ2-7, with 9 bases fitting TRBD1. CDR1 is SQVTM and CDR2 is ANQGSEA in the germline V gene. Trimming removed 7 bases from V and 7 bases from J; junction bases left unmatched: 8. The CDR3 is 12 amino acids. CDR3: CSAKGQGEEQYF. The CDR3, as DNA: TGCAGCGCCAAGGGACAGGGTGAAGAGCAGTACTTC.

This clonotype was observed at least ten times. V usage is TRBV29-1 and J usage is TRBJ1-1; 8 positions agree with TRBD1. CDR1 is SQVTM and CDR2 is ANQGSEA in the germline V gene. The CDR3 sequence is 13 residues long. The trim removed 5 bases at V and 3 bases at J, leaving 5 bases unmatched. CDR3 nucleotides: TGCAGCGTTCGGGGACAGGAGCACACTGAAGCTTTCTTT. This translates into CSVRGQEHTEAFF.

Many counts were recorded for this clonotype. This chain links TRBV20-1 with TRBJ2-1; D is perhaps TRBD2 (6 bases). V lost 4 bases and J lost 8, with 9 bases in between. Germline loops: CDR1 DFQATT, CDR2 SNEGSKA (reference sequence). The length of the CDR3 is 11 residues. The CDR3 nucleotides are TGCAGTGCTAATTGGGGGGATGAGCAGTTCTTC. Its translation: CSANWGDEQFF.

This clonotype was picked up a small number of times. This sequence joins TRBV18 and TRBJ2-7; tentatively, D is TRBD2 (5 bases). Trimming removed 4 bases at V and 5 bases at J, with 15 bases between. The CDR3 covers 14 residues. Germline CDR1 KGHSH, CDR2 LQKENI. The CDR3, as DNA: TGTGCCAGCTCACGTATTGGGAGCAGGAACGAGCAGTACTTC. This encodes CASSRIGSRNEQYF.

The chain has TRBV15 and TRBJ2-4, with D perhaps being TRBD1 or TRBD2 (5 bases each). Germline CDR1 and CDR2: LNHNV and YYDKDF (reference sequence). V lost 1 base, J lost 7 bases, and 17 bases lay in between. This CDR3 spans 16 amino acids. The CDR3 nucleotides are TGTGCCACCAGCAGAGGGGACCGATCTCTGGGGAACATTCAGTACTTC. Translating gives CATSRGDRSLGNIQYF.

This clonotype appeared many times. The chain has TRBV7-2 and TRBJ1-1; 7 nucleotides match TRBD1. The trim removed 5 bases at V and 1 base at J, leaving 7 bases unmatched. Germline-derived CDR1 and CDR2 are SGHTA and FQGNSA. The CDR3 is 15 residues long. The CDR3 coding sequence is TGTGCCAGCAGCCCGTGGACAGGACCGAACACTGAAGCTTTCTTT. This sequence encodes CASSPWTGPNTEAFF.

This clonotype was counted at least ten times. V gene TRBV7-2 combines with J gene TRBJ2-3; no firm D call. Germline V gene sequence: CDR1 SGHTA, CDR2 FQGNSA. Trimming shortened V by 0 bases and J by 5 bases, and 6 bases separated the two germline ends. The CDR3 extends over 13 amino acids. CDR3 residues: CASSLAFLDTQYF. The CDR3 bases are TGTGCCAGCAGCTTAGCGTTCTTAGATACGCAGTATTTT.

This clonotype was counted a few times. This chain joins TRBV4-2 and TRBJ2-7; a possible D gene is TRBD2 (6 bases). V lost 4 bases and J lost 0, with 13 bases in between. CDR3 size: 15 residues. Germline CDR1 reads LGHNA; CDR2 reads YNFKEQ. Here the CDR3 reads CASSLTGGVSYEQYF. The CDR3 DNA reads TGTGCCAGCAGCCTAACCGGAGGGGTCTCCTACGAGCAGTACTTC.

The table lists this clonotype with many counts. CDR3 bases: TGTGCCAGCAGCGGGACTAGCGGGCACTACAATGAGCAGTTCTTC. Translated, it gives CASSGTSGHYNEQFF. The J gene is TRBJ2-1, the V gene TRBV7-9; 12 nucleotides match TRBD2. Unmatched junction bases numbered 2, after V lost 5 bases and J lost 3 bases. Looked up from germline, CDR1 is SEHNR and CDR2 is FQNEAQ (reference sequence). The CDR3 consists of 15 residues.

This clonotype occurred once. A read error may be the cause here, since a much bigger clone is one base away. The V gene is TRBV27, the J gene TRBJ1-5; D is perhaps TRBD1 (5 bases). Germline assignment: CDR1 MNHEY and CDR2 SMNVEV (reference sequence). This CDR3 comprises 15 residues. The CDR3 spells CASSLSGGSRQPHHF. CDR3 coding DNA: TGTGCCAGCAGTTTATCGGGAGGGTCCCGACAGCCCCATCATTTT.

With respect to this clonotype: A much larger clone lies one base from this, so it may be a read error. This sequence joins TRBV3-1 and TRBJ2-1; D is perhaps TRBD1 (6 bases). The germline V gene encodes CDR1 LGHDT and CDR2 YNNKEL (reference sequence). The CDR3 spans 13 residues. Here the CDR3 DNA reads TGTGACAGCAGCCAACAGCCCGGGACACAGCAGTTCTTC. Amino acids: CDSSQQPGTQQFF.

This clonotype has ten or more counts. The chain combines TRBV7-9 with TRBJ2-7, with 8 positions matching TRBD2. Germline trimming cut 8 bases from V and 6 bases from J; bases unmatched to any gene: 9. Germline loops: CDR1 SEHNR, CDR2 FQNEAQ (reference sequence). The length of the CDR3 is 13 residues. Here the CDR3 reads CASGAGGRSEQYF. Here the CDR3 DNA reads TGTGCCAGCGGGGCGGGGGGTAGGTCCGAGCAGTACTTC.

This clonotype was counted between two and nine times. This chain links TRBV5-1 with TRBJ2-1, with 11 bases identical to TRBD2. The CDR3 spans 17 residues. V was clipped by 4 bases and J by 9 bases; unmatched bases: 15. Germline-derived CDR1 and CDR2 are SGHRS and YFSETQ. The CDR3 DNA follows: TGCGCCAGCAGCCCGGACCCGACTAGCGGGATCCTCAGTGAGCAGTTCTTC. Translation: CASSPDPTSGILSEQFF.

This clonotype was observed many times. The genes are TRBV9 and TRBJ2-7; 7 bases match TRBD2. Trimming at V came to 2 bases and at J to 2 bases, leaving 4 bases not matched to a gene. CDR3 size: 14 residues. Germline CDR1 and CDR2: SGDLS and YYNGEE. In DNA form, the CDR3 reads TGTGCCAGCAGCGTGACTAGCCGGACCTACGAGCAGTACTTC. Protein sequence: CASSVTSRTYEQYF.

The rearrangement joins TRBV11-2 to TRBJ1-1; TRBD1 agrees at 7 bases. With V trimmed by 1 base and J by 6 bases, 5 bases remained unmatched. The germline CDR1 and CDR2 sequences are SGHAT and FQNNGV. This CDR3 spans 14 amino acids. The CDR3 here is CASSLGTGAAEAFF. CDR3 DNA sequence: TGTGCCAGCAGCTTAGGAACAGGGGCGGCTGAAGCTTTCTTT.

A few counts support this clonotype. The chain joins TRBV19 to TRBJ2-4; 9 bases are a match to TRBD2. V was pared by 3 bases and J by 13 bases, with 10 bases of the junction left unmatched. CDR3 length: 14 amino acids. Germline V CDR1 and CDR2: LNHDA, SQIVND (reference sequence). This chain's CDR3 is CASSIPLAGRPQYF. The CDR3 nucleotides read TGTGCCAGTAGTATCCCGCTAGCGGGGCGACCGCAGTACTTC.

V gene TRBV5-1 combines with J gene TRBJ1-2; D remains ambiguous. The V end was cut by 4 bases, the J end by 2 bases, with 12 bases between. Germline assignment: CDR1 SGHRS and CDR2 YFSETQ. This CDR3 spans 14 amino acids. The DNA for the CDR3 is TGCGCCAGCAGCCCCAGTCATCCGAACTATGGCTACACCTTC. This codes for CASSPSHPNYGYTF.

This clonotype was observed at least ten times. The CDR3, as DNA: TGCGCCAGCAGCCGCTCATTACTGGGTCGGGACGAGCAGTACTTC. Protein sequence: CASSRSLLGRDEQYF. The genes are TRBV5-1 and TRBJ2-7; D is uncertain. CDR1 SGHRS and CDR2 YFSETQ come from the germline V gene. CDR3 length: 15 amino acids. Trimming left V 4 bases short and J 5 bases short, with 19 bases between.

J is TRBJ2-3 and V is TRBV30; 7 nucleotides match TRBD2. After removal of 5 bases from V and 1 base from J, the junction contained 15 bases not matched to a gene. Germline V gene sequence: CDR1 GTSNPN, CDR2 SVGIG (reference sequence). The CDR3 totals 17 residues. The CDR3 region is CAWGGLADPSGTDTQYF. The CDR3 nucleotides read TGTGCCTGGGGAGGCCTAGCGGACCCTTCAGGCACAGATACGCAGTATTTT.

This sequence joins TRBV23-1 and TRBJ2-3; 10 bases agree with TRBD2. TRBV23-1 falls under the ORF class, with uncertain function. Trimming took 3 bases from V and 2 from J; bases not matched to a gene: 8. This CDR3 has 17 residues. Written as DNA, the CDR3 is TGCGCCAGCAGTCACCATAAACTAGCGGGAACCACAGATACGCAGTATTTT. Translation: CASSHHKLAGTTDTQYF.

This clonotype was seen at least ten times. V gene TRBV13 combines with J gene TRBJ2-5; D remains ambiguous. The CDR3 is made up of 14 amino acids. The V and J ends lost 7 bases and 2 bases respectively, with 14 bases between them. CDR1 is PRHDT, CDR2 FYEKMQ, per germline (reference sequence). The CDR3 spells CASTFGGSQETQYF. The CDR3 DNA follows: TGTGCCAGCACCTTCGGCGGTTCACAAGAGACCCAGTACTTC.

For the CDR3, the DNA is TGTGCCAGCACCAAAGGGACTAGCGGGACGGTGGCCAATTACAATGAGCAGTTCTTC. This sequence encodes CASTKGTSGTVANYNEQFF. The rearrangement uses TRBV12-3 or TRBV12-4 and TRBJ2-1; 13 bases map to TRBD2. CDR3 length equals 19 residues. Unmatched junction bases numbered 16, after V lost 7 bases and J lost 4 bases.

V and J are TRBV7-2 and TRBJ2-7; 7 nucleotides line up with TRBD2. Germline V lookup: CDR1 SGHTA, CDR2 FQGNSA. J gave up 2 bases and V 5 bases, and 6 bases lay outside the gene matches. The CDR3 runs 14 residues. CDR3: CASSAYGRAYEQYF. CDR3 bases: TGTGCCAGCAGCGCATATGGGAGGGCCTACGAGCAGTACTTC. Using reference TRBV7-2 and TRBJ2-7 for the parts outside the CDR3, the full variable domain is GAGVSQSPSNKVTEKGKDVELRCDPISGHTALYWYRQSLGQGLEFLIYFQGNSAPDKSGLPSDRFSAERTGGSVSTLTIQRTQQEDSAVYLCASSAYGRAYEQYFGPGTRLTVT.